This T cell receptor (beta chain) is drawn from a study of blood T cells in healthy people across ages. Next came a second PCR, run for 7 to 11 cycles, which used a sample-barcoded 5' primer along with a J-beta primer mix. Every cDNA was tagged by a template-switch adaptor with 12 random nucleotides. Per-sample output comprised a minimum of 3 million paired-end reads containing CDR3. TCRdb passed the 5' RACE reads through MiXCR, listing each CDR3 protein once. This table holds approximately 1.5 million distinct CDR3 sequences, about 35% found once. In regard to this clonotype: Its antigen remains unknown.

V dropped 7 bases and J dropped 5; count of bases not matched to a gene: 7. Looked up from germline, CDR1 is MNHNY and CDR2 is SVGAGI (reference sequence). The CDR3 has 14 amino acids. Regarding the study as a whole: Using unsorted PBMCs precluded a conclusive naive versus antigen-experienced comparison.

Each sample gave at least 6.5 million isolated PBMCs. Sequenced: blood. The clonotype originates from a woman younger than 45 in good health. The chain combines TRBV6-6 with TRBJ2-1; 8 nucleotides agree with TRBD2. CDR3 coding DNA: TGTGCCAGCAAGCCTAGCGGGCTTCACAATGAGCAGTTCTTC. It translates to CASKPSGLHNEQFF.